This T cell receptor beta chain was found in a study of blood T cells in healthy people across ages. Study-wide findings and caveats: Higher diversity, along with more naive CD4+ cells, distinguished long-lived donors from aged donors. Changes in expanded clonotypes were possibly confounded, as the CMV status of donors was unknown.

A second PCR, run for about 6 to 11 cycles, used a sample-barcoded 5' primer plus a J-beta primer mix. TCRdb re-called the 5' RACE reads with MiXCR, one entry per CDR3 protein. Of over 700,000 distinct CDR3 sequences in the sample, about 55% were seen once. The V end was cut by 5 bases, the J end by 6 bases, with 13 bases between. The CDR3 has 13 residues. Comments on this clonotype: Its specificity is not known.

The chain couples TRBV12-3 or TRBV12-4 to TRBJ1-1; D not resolved. The receptor's source is a man older than 75 in good health. The sequenced sample was blood. Here the CDR3 reads CASSPPGGPEAFF. In DNA, the CDR3 is TGTGCCAGCAGTCCCCCCGGCGGGCCTGAAGCTTTCTTT.